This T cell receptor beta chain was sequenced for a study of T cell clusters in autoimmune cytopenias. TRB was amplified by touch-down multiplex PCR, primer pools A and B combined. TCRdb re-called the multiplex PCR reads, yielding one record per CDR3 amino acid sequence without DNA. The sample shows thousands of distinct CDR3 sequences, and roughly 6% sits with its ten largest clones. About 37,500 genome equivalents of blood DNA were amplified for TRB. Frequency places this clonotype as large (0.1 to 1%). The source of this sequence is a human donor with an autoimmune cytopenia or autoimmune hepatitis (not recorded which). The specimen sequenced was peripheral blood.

The CDR3 loop reads CASLGSGYSNQPQHF. The chain joins TRBV19 to TRBJ1-5. The CDR3 has 15 amino acids. The V gene's germline CDR1 is LNHDA and CDR2 SQIVND (reference sequence).